One T cell receptor (beta chain) is described in this entry. The CDR3 runs 14 residues. Germline assignment: CDR1 SGHTA and CDR2 FQGNSA. V lost 0 bases, J lost 4 bases, and 9 bases lay in between. These data come from a study of blood T cell repertoires in COVID-19. Study processing details: Estimates of nucleated cell counts were drawn from the amplification of reference gene primers. Clones were read by immunoSEQ multiplex PCR, and TCRdb kept only the in-frame ones, dropping some. V, J and clone size reflect that table, while D and trimming were determined from the DNA. The data contain over 35,000 clones, 79% of them seen just once; the ten biggest clones take up 23%.

The receptor was derived from a man between 65 and 85 years old with acute or convalescent COVID-19. Material: peripheral blood. The chain carries TRBV7-2 and TRBJ1-1, with D possibly TRBD1 on 5 matching bases. The CDR3 bases are TGTGCCAGCAGCTTAGCGCCCGGGGGCACTGAAGCTTTCTTT. Translated, it gives CASSLAPGGTEAFF.